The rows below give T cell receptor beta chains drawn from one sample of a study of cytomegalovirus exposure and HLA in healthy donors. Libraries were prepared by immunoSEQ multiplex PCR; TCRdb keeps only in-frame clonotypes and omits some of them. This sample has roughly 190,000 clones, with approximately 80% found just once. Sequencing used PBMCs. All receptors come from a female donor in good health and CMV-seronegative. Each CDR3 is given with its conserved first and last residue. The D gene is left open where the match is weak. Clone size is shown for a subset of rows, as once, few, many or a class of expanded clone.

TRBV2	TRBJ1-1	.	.	TGTGCCAGCAGTGAAGCGCAGGGGATGAACACTGAAGCTTTCTTT	CASSEAQGMNTEAFF
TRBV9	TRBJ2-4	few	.	TGTGCCAGCAGCGTAGCGGGAGCTGGGGGAAACATTCAGTACTTC	CASSVAGAGGNIQYF
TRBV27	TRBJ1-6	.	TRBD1	TGTGCCAGCAGTTTAACCGGACAGGGAACTAATTCACCCCTCCACTTT	CASSLTGQGTNSPLHF
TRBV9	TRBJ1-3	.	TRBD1	TGTGCCAGCAGCTTCACAGGGGTCTCTGGAAACACCATATATTTT	CASSFTGVSGNTIYF
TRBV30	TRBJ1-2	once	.	TGTGCCTGGAGTGGAGGTTCAGACTATGGCTACACCTTC	CAWSGGSDYGYTF
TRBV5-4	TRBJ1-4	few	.	TGTGCCAGCAGCGAGTCGGTTGCAACTAATGAAAAACTGTTTTTT	CASSESVATNEKLFF
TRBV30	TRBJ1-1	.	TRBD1	TGTGCCTGGGAACAGGGGGCGTTTGACACTGAAGCTTTCTTT	CAWEQGAFDTEAFF
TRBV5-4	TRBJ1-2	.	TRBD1	TGTGCCAGCAACCGTCCGGGACAGGCTGGAAGTAGAGGCTACACCTTC	CASNRPGQAGSRGYTF
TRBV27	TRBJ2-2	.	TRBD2	TGTGCCAGCAGCCTGCCGGGACTCCCTCCGGGGGGTAACACCGGGGAGCTGTTTTTT	CASSLPGLPPGGNTGELFF
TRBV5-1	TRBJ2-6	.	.	TGCGCCAGCAGCTTGGAGGGGTGGACTGGGGCCAACGTCCTGACTTTC	CASSLEGWTGANVLTF
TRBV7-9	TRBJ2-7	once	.	TGTGCCATCGGAGCGGTTCGGCAAGTCACCTACGAGCAGTACTTC	CAIGAVRQVTYEQYF
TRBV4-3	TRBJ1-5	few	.	TGCGCCAGCAGCCAAGTGTGGCAGGGGATGGTTAGCAATCAGCCCCAGCATTTT	CASSQVWQGMVSNQPQHF
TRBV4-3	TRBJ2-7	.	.	TGCGCCAGCAGACCGGACGTCGGAGGGTCCTACGAGCAGTACTTC	CASRPDVGGSYEQYF
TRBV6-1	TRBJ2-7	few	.	TGTGCCACCTCCAGAGGGTCCGACCCCTCCTACGAGCAGTACTTC	CATSRGSDPSYEQYF
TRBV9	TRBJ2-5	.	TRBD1	TGTGCCAGCAGCGTCGGGACAGCCAAAGAGACCCAGTACTTC	CASSVGTAKETQYF
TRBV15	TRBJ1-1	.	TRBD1	TGTGCCACCAGCAGATCGACAGGGGGCACTGAAGCTTTCTTT	CATSRSTGGTEAFF
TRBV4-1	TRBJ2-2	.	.	TGCGCCAGCAGCCAAGAACCCCACTTCACCGGGGAGCTGTTTTTT	CASSQEPHFTGELFF
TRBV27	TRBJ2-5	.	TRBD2	TGTGCCAGCAGGAGGGAGGGTAGGGAGACCCAGTACTTC	CASRREGRETQYF
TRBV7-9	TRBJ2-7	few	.	TGTGCCAGCAGCCAATACAGGGCTGGAGAGCAGTACTTC	CASSQYRAGEQYF
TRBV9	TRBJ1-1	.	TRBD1	TGTGCCAGCAGCCTCCAAGGACAGGGTATCACTGAAGCTTTCTTT	CASSLQGQGITEAFF
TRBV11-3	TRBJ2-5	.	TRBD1	TGTGCCAGCAGCTTAGATGGGACAGGGTACCAAGAGACCCAGTACTTC	CASSLDGTGYQETQYF
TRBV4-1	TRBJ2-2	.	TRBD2	TGCGCCAGCAGCCTCGGGACTAGCGAAAGTTGGACCGGGGAGCTGTTTTTT	CASSLGTSESWTGELFF
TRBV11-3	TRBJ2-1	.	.	TGTGCCAGCAGCCTAGGACAAACCTACAATGAGCAGTTCTTC	CASSLGQTYNEQFF
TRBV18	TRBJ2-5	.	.	TGTGCCAGCTCACCACGGAATGGGAGGTTGGAGACCCAGTACTTC	CASSPRNGRLETQYF
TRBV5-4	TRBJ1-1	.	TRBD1	TGTGCCAGCAGCTCTGACAGGGCCACTGAAGCTTTCTTT	CASSSDRATEAFF
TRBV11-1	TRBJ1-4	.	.	TGTGCCAGCAGCTCCTCCCGGGGAACTAATGAAAAACTGTTTTTT	CASSSSRGTNEKLFF
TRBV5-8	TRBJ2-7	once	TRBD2	TGTGCCAGCAGCGGGACTAGCGGGACAAGCTCCTACGAGCAGTACTTC	CASSGTSGTSSYEQYF
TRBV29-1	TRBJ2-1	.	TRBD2	TGCAGCGTTGTGAGCGGGAGGGTTTCGGGTGAGCAGTTCTTC	CSVVSGRVSGEQFF
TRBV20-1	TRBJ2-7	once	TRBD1	TGCAGTGCTGGGACAGGGTACGAGCAGTACTTC	CSAGTGYEQYF
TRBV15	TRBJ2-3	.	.	TGTGCCACCTCTCAAGGGGGCACAGATACGCAGTATTTT	CATSQGGTDTQYF
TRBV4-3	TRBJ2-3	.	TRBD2	TGCGCCAGCAGCCAAGATCCCGGACTAGCGGTTATCACAGATACGCAGTATTTT	CASSQDPGLAVITDTQYF
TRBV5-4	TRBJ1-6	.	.	TGTGCCAGCAGCATCTCGGGGGTCACGAGCTCCTATAATTCACCCCTCCACTTT	CASSISGVTSSYNSPLHF
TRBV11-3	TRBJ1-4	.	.	TGTGCCAGCAAGGGGCAGGGAACTAATGAAAAACTGTTTTTT	CASKGQGTNEKLFF
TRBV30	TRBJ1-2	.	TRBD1	TGTGCCTGGATACCGGGACAGGCCAACTATGGCTACACCTTC	CAWIPGQANYGYTF
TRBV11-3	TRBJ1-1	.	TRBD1	TGTGCCAGCAGCCCGGGGAGGGCAGGGGGCAAGAACACTGAAGCTTTCTTT	CASSPGRAGGKNTEAFF
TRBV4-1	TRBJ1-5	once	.	TGCGCCAGCAGTGATGGTCAGGGGTTTCAGCCCCAGCATTTT	CASSDGQGFQPQHF
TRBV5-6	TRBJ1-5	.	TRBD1	TGTGCCAGCAGCTTAGACAGGGACAAGAATCAGCCCCAGCATTTT	CASSLDRDKNQPQHF
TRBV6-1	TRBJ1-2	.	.	TGTGCCGGGGAGGGGCAGGGGACAAACCCCTATGGCTACACCTTC	CAGEGQGTNPYGYTF
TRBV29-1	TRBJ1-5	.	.	TGCAGCGTTGAGTTGGGGAGAGGGCAGCCCCAGCATTTT	CSVELGRGQPQHF
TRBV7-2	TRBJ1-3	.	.	TGTGCCAGCAGCCAATGGGGGCTACTCGGAAACACCATATATTTT	CASSQWGLLGNTIYF
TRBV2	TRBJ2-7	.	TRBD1	TGTGCCAGCAGGACCGACAGGGGACAGTACTTC	CASRTDRGQYF
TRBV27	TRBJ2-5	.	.	TGTGCCAGCAGTTTAATAACCCGCGCCTCACAAGAGACCCAGTACTTC	CASSLITRASQETQYF
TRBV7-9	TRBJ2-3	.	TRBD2	TGTGCCAGCAGCCTCTGGACTAGCGGGAGGGATACGCAGTATTTT	CASSLWTSGRDTQYF
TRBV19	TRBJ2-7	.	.	TGTGCCAGTAGTATTGGCGACTCCTACGAGCAGTACTTC	CASSIGDSYEQYF
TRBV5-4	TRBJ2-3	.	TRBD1	TGTGCCAGCAGCGGGCGGACAGGGGGCACAGATACGCAGTATTTT	CASSGRTGGTDTQYF
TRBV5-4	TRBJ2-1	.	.	TGTGCCAGCAGCCCCGGAGGACCGAACAATGAGCAGTTCTTC	CASSPGGPNNEQFF